Given below is one TCR beta chain in context. The data belong to a study of cytotoxic CD8 clonotypes in ibrutinib-treated CLL. The germline V gene encodes CDR1 SGDLS and CDR2 YYNGEE. CDR3 length: 16 residues. V was shortened by 0 bases and J by 6 bases, with 19 bases between the two germline ends. Depth targeted 1 in 200,000 to 1 in 1 million T cells, averaging approximately 9.3x coverage per clonotype. Sequencing used immunoSEQ multiplex PCR; TCRdb keeps in-frame clones, though not all of them. The top ten hold 28% of the sample, which has approximately 140,000 clones, 77% seen once. This TCR was recovered from a human donor with chronic lymphocytic leukemia. The source material was PBMCs, sampled after 12 months of ibrutinib treatment. This chain links TRBV9 with TRBJ2-7; D perhaps matches TRBD1 (7 bases). CDR3 DNA: TGTGCCAGCAGCGTAGGACAGGGAGGCATAGAGAGCGAGCAGTACTTC. It translates to CASSVGQGGIESEQYF.